These 17 T cell receptor beta chains originate from one sample sequenced in a study of T cells after somatic rescue of genetic block. The method was immunoSEQ multiplex PCR; TCRdb's version includes in-frame clones alone and lacks a portion of them. The sample contains fewer than 15,000 clones, under 75% of which appear only once. The sequencing sample was made of peripheral blood mononuclear cells (PBMCs). The receptors were gathered from a boy between 10 and 17 years old.

This chain connects TRBV5-1 to TRBJ1-5; 9 nucleotides match TRBD1. CDR1 is SGHRS and CDR2 is YFSETQ in the germline V gene. After removal of 4 bases from V and 6 bases from J, the junction contained 8 bases not matched to a gene. This CDR3 is 15 amino acids long. CDR3 nucleotides: TGCGCCAGCAGCCTTACAGGGGGCGATGGTCAGCCCCAGCATTTT. It codes for CASSLTGGDGQPQHF.

The chain recombines TRBV2 with TRBJ1-5; 9 nucleotides align to TRBD1. The germline gives CDR1 SNHLY, CDR2 FYNNEI. The trim removed 4 bases at V and 0 bases at J, leaving 1 base unmatched. This CDR3 is built from 15 residues. The CDR3, as DNA: TGTGCCAGCAGTGCGGGACAGGGTAGCAATCAGCCCCAGCATTTT. This codes for CASSAGQGSNQPQHF.

The CDR3 region is CASSSRRSERGYTF. DNA for the CDR3: TGTGCCAGCAGCTCCAGACGGTCCGAAAGGGGCTACACCTTC. The V call is TRBV6-6, the J call TRBJ1-2; no reliable D call. Trimming stripped 6 bases from V and 8 bases from J, with 19 bases between. The CDR3 covers 14 residues. Germline V lookup: CDR1 MNHNY, CDR2 SVGAGI (reference sequence).

This clone was observed once. The V and J genes are TRBV6-6 and TRBJ1-1, with D unresolved. The germline V and J ends were trimmed by 2 bases and 0 bases, with 7 bases remaining between them. Germline CDR1 and CDR2: MNHNY and SVGAGI (reference sequence). The CDR3 has 14 amino acids. Written as DNA, the CDR3 is TGTGCCAGCAGTTACGACGGATTGAACACTGAAGCTTTCTTT. Its translation is CASSYDGLNTEAFF.

This chain uses TRBV30 with TRBJ1-4; D is perhaps TRBD1 (5 bases). Germline V CDR1 and CDR2: GTSNPN, SVGIG (reference sequence). V shed 0 bases and J shed 7 bases, with 12 bases lying between them. CDR3 length: 14 residues. The CDR3 reads CAWSVQGQGEKLFF. As DNA, the CDR3 is TGTGCCTGGAGTGTACAAGGACAAGGTGAAAAACTGTTTTTT.

This chain uses TRBV5-1 with TRBJ2-3, with D possibly being TRBD1 or TRBD2 (5 bases each). The CDR3 runs to 13 residues. The germline V gene encodes CDR1 SGHRS and CDR2 YFSETQ. V lost 4 bases to trimming and J lost 2 bases, with 8 bases between them. The CDR3 is CASSGGLTDTQYF. The CDR3 DNA reads as TGCGCCAGCAGCGGGGGTCTCACAGATACGCAGTATTTT.

The rearrangement uses TRBV7-3 and TRBJ2-5, with D hard to call. From germline, CDR1 is SGHTA and CDR2 FQGTGA. The CDR3 has 11 amino acids. Trimming took off 7 bases at V and 0 bases at J, with 3 bases between the two ends. The CDR3 nucleotides are TGTGCCAGCACCTACCAAGAGACCCAGTACTTC. Translating gives CASTYQETQYF.

The chain recombines TRBV28 with TRBJ2-3; D gene ambiguous. V was cut by 6 bases and J by 8 bases, with 12 bases left in between. Germline assignment: CDR1 MDHEN and CDR2 SYDVKM. This CDR3 is 12 amino acids long. CDR3 in DNA: TGTGCCAGCAGCCGGATTTGGGCTACGCAGTATTTT. Amino acids: CASSRIWATQYF.

The chain has TRBV30 and TRBJ2-5, with no clear D. Trimming left V 4 bases short and J 1 base short, with 16 bases between. CDR3 size: 15 residues. Germline CDR1 reads GTSNPN; CDR2 reads SVGIG (reference sequence). CDR3 residues: CAWTPRRHFQETQYF. As DNA, the CDR3 is TGTGCCTGGACCCCCCGGCGGCACTTCCAAGAGACCCAGTACTTC.

This clone was observed a few times. The CDR3 sequence is CASSAGFGSQETQYF. CDR3 DNA: TGTGCCAGCAGCGCGGGCTTCGGGTCCCAAGAGACCCAGTACTTC. The chain links TRBV9 to TRBJ2-5, with D unresolved. The CDR3 contains 15 residues. CDR1 is SGDLS, CDR2 YYNGEE, per germline. The germline V and J ends were trimmed by 3 bases and 1 base, with 13 bases remaining between them.

This chain joins TRBV7-9 and TRBJ2-4; D is undetermined. V was cut by 1 base and J by 8 bases, with 12 bases left in between. The CDR3 is 14 residues long. In germline, CDR1 is SEHNR, CDR2 FQNEAQ (reference sequence). CDR3 loop: CASSLGSVRDIQYF. The CDR3 coding sequence is TGTGCCAGCAGCTTAGGCAGCGTTCGGGACATTCAGTACTTC.

The chain couples TRBV5-1 to TRBJ1-6; no definite D call. Germline V gene lookup returns CDR1 SGHRS and CDR2 YFSETQ. The CDR3 totals 14 residues. The CDR3 sequence: CVRPLKVYNSPLHF. In DNA form, the CDR3 reads TGCGTCAGACCTTTAAAGGTTTATAATTCACCCCTCCACTTT.

The CDR3 is CASSPPGSTGGGGYTF. DNA of the CDR3: TGTGCCAGCTCACCACCGGGGTCGACAGGGGGCGGTGGCTACACCTTC. The chain carries TRBV18 and TRBJ1-2, with TRBD1 matching 10 bases. The trim removed 0 bases at V and 7 bases at J, leaving 8 bases unmatched. Germline lookup yields CDR1 KGHSH and CDR2 LQKENI. The CDR3 spans 16 residues. Full variable domain (missing parts from reference TRBV18 and TRBJ1-2): NAGVMQNPRHLVRRRGQEARLRCSPMKGHSHVYWYRQLPEEGLKFMVYLQKENIIDESGMPKERFSAEFPKEGPSILRIQQVVRGDSAAYFCASSPPGSTGGGGYTFGSGTRLTVV.

Worth noting for this clone: A far larger clone is off by one base, so a read error is likely. Other DNA sequences of this sample code for an identical CDR3. The V call is TRBV4-1, the J call TRBJ2-5; 8 nucleotides align to TRBD2. J gave up 2 bases and V 4 bases, and 9 bases lay outside the gene matches. Germline-derived CDR1 and CDR2 are MGHRA and YSYEKL. This CDR3 is built from 16 residues. The DNA for the CDR3 is TGCGCCAGCAGCCCGGGTGCGGGGGGCCATCAAGAGACCCAGTACTTC. It yields the protein CASSPGAGGHQETQYF.

This chain uses TRBV6-5 with TRBJ2-3, with D tentatively TRBD1 (5 bases). The CDR3 runs 15 residues. V lost 4 bases to trimming and J lost 3 bases, with 14 bases between them. The germline V gene has CDR1 MNHEY and CDR2 SVGAGI. CDR3 in amino acids: CASSSDPSGTDTQYF. CDR3 bases: TGTGCCAGCAGTTCCGACCCATCAGGGACAGATACGCAGTATTTT.

V is TRBV10-3 and J is TRBJ2-7; TRBD2 is a possible D gene (6 bases). Trimming cost V 3 bases and J 4 bases, with 13 bases left between them. The CDR3 has 14 residues. The germline gives CDR1 ENHRY, CDR2 SYGVKD. CDR3 DNA: TGTGCCATCAGTGAAGCCCGTGGGGGGTACGAGCAGTACTTC. It is translated as CAISEARGGYEQYF.

V usage is TRBV28 and J usage is TRBJ1-3, with D maybe TRBD1 (5 bases). Germline CDR1 is MDHEN and CDR2 is SYDVKM. Trimming shortened V by 2 bases and J by 0 bases, and 14 bases separated the two germline ends. The CDR3 runs to 17 residues. The CDR3 loop is CASSLRRGESSGNTIYF. CDR3 nucleotide sequence: TGTGCCAGCAGTTTAAGAAGAGGGGAGAGCTCTGGAAACACCATATATTTT. Looking up the rest from reference TRBV28 and TRBJ1-3 gives the full variable domain: DVKVTQSSRYLVKRTGEKVFLECVQDMDHENMFWYRQDPGLGLRLIYFSYDVKMKEKGDIPEGYSVSREKKERFSLILESASTNQTSMYLCASSLRRGESSGNTIYFGEGSWLTVV.